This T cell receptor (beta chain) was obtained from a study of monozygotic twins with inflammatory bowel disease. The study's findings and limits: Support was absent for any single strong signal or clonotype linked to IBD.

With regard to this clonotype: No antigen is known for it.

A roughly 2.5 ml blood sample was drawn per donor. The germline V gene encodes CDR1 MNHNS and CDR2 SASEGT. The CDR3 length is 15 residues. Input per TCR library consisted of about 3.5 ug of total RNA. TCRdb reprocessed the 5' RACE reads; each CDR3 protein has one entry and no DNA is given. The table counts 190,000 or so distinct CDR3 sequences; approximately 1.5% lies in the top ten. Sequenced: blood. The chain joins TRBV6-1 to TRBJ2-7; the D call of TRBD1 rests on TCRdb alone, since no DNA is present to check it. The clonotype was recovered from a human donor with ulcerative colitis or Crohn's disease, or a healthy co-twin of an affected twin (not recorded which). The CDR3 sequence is CASSPRGTGDYEQYF.